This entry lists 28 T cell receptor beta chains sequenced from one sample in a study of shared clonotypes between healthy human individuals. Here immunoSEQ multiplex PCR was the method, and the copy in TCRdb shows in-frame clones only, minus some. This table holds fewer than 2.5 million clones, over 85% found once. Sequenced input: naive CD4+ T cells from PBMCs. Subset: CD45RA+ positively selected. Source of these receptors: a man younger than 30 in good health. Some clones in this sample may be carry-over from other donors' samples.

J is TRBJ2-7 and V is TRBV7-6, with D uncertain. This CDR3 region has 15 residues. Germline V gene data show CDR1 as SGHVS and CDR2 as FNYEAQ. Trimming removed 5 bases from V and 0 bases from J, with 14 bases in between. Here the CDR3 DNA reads TGTGCCAGCAGCCCGCAACTGACCCTCTCCTACGAGCAGTACTTC. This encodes CASSPQLTLSYEQYF. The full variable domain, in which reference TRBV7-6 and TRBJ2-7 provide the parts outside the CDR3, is GAGVSQSPRYKVTKRGQDVALRCDPISGHVSLYWYRQALGQGPEFLTYFNYEAQQDKSGLPNDRFSAERPEGSISTLTIQRTEQRDSAMYRCASSPQLTLSYEQYFGPGTRLTVT.

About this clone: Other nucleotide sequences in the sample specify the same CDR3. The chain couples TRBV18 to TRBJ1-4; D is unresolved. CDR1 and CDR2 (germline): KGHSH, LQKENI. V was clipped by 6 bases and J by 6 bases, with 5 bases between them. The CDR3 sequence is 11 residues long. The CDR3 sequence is CASSPDEKLFF. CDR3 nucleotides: TGTGCCAGCTCCCCGGATGAAAAACTGTTTTTT.

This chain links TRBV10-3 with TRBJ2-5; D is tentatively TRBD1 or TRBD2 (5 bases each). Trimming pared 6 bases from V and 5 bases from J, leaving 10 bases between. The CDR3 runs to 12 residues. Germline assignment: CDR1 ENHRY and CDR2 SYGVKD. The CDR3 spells CAISGTSETQYF. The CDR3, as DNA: TGTGCCATCAGCGGGACGTCGGAGACCCAGTACTTC.

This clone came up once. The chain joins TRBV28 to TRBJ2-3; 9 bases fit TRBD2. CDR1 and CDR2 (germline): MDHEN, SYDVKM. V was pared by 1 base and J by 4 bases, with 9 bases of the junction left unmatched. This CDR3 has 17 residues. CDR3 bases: TGTGCCAGCAGTTTATCGCGCCTAGCGGGAATGGCAGATACGCAGTATTTT. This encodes CASSLSRLAGMADTQYF.

The CDR3 coding sequence is TGTGCCAGCAGACCCTCGACAGGGTTAGCTTTCTTT. It is translated as CASRPSTGLAFF. The chain has TRBV6-5 and TRBJ1-1; 7 nucleotides match TRBD1. Germline assignment: CDR1 MNHEY and CDR2 SVGAGI. The CDR3 is 12 amino acids. V lost 6 bases to trimming and J lost 10 bases; unmatched junction nucleotides: 8.

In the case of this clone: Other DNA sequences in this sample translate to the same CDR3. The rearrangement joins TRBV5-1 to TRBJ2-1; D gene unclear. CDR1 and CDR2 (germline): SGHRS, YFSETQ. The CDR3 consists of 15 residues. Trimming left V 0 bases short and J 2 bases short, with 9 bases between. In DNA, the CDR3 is TGCGCCAGCAGCTTGGCGTCTTCAGCCTACAATGAGCAGTTCTTC. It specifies CASSLASSAYNEQFF.

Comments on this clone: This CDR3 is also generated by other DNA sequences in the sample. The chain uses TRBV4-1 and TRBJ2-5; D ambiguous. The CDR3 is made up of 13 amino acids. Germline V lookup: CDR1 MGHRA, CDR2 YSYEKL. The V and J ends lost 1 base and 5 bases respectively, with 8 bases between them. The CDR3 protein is CASSQVVGETQYF. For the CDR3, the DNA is TGCGCCAGCAGCCAAGTCGTGGGGGAGACCCAGTACTTC.

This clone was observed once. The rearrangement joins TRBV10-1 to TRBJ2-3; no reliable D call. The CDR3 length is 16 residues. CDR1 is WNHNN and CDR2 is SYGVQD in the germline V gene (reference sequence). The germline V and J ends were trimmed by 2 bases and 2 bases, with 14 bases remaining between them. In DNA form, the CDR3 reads TGCGCCAGCAGTGAGGATCCGGTCATTCTCACAGATACGCAGTATTTT. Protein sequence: CASSEDPVILTDTQYF.

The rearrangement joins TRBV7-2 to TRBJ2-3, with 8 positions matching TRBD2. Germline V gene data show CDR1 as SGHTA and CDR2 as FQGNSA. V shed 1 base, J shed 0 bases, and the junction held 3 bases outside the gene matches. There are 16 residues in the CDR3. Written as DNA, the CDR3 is TGTGCCAGCAGCTTAGATTCTAGCGGGAGCACAGATACGCAGTATTTT. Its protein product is CASSLDSSGSTDTQYF.

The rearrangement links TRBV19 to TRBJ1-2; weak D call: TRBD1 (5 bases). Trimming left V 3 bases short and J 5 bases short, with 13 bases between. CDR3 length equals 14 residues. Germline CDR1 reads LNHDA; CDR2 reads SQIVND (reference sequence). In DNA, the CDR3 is TGTGCCAGTAGTATGGCGGTGTGGGGGTATGGCTACACCTTC. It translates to CASSMAVWGYGYTF.

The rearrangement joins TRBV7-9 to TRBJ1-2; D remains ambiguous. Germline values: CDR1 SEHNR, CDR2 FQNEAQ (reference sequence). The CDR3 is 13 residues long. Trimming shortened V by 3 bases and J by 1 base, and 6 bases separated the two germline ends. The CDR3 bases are TGTGCCAGCAGCTTCTCCGTTAACTATGGCTACACCTTC. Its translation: CASSFSVNYGYTF.

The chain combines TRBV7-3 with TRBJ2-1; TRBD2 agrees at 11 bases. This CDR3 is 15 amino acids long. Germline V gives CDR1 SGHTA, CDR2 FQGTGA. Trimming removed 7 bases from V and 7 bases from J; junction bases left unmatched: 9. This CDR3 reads CASTLTSGILNEQFF. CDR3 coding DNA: TGTGCCAGCACCCTGACTAGCGGGATTCTTAATGAGCAGTTCTTC.

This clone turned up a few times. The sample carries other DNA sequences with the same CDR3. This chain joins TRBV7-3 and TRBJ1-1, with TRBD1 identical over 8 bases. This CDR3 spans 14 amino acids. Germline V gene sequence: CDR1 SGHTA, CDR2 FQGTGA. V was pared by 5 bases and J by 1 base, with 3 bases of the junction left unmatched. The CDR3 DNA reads TGTGCCAGCAGCACAGGACAGGGGAACACTGAAGCTTTCTTT. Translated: CASSTGQGNTEAFF.

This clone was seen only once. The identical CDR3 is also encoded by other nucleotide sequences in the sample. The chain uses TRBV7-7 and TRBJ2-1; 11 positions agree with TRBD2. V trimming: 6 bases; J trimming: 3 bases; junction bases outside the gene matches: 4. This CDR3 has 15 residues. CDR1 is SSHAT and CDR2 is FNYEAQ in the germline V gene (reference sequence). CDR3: CASSQTSGGYNEQFF. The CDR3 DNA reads TGTGCCAGCAGTCAAACTAGCGGGGGCTACAATGAGCAGTTCTTC.

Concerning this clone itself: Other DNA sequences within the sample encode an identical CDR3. This CDR3 reads CASSLGQNYEQYF. The DNA of the CDR3 is TGTGCCAGCAGCCTAGGACAGAACTACGAGCAGTACTTC. The chain combines TRBV11-3 with TRBJ2-7; the D gene is possibly TRBD1 (6 bases). Per germline, CDR1 SGHNT and CDR2 YENEEA. CDR3 length equals 13 residues. The ends were cut back, 5 bases at V and 3 bases at J, with 11 bases in the middle.

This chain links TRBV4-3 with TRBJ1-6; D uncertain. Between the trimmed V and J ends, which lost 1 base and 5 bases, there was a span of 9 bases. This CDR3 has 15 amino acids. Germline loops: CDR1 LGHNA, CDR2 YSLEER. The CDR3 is CASSQGVLHNSPLHF. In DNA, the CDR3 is TGCGCCAGCAGCCAAGGGGTGCTACATAATTCACCCCTCCACTTT.

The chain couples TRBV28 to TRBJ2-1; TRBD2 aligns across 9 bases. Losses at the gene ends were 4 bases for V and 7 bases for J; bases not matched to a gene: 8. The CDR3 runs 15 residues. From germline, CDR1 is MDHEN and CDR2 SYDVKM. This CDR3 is CASSWAGGSFNEQFF. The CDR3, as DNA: TGTGCCAGCAGTTGGGCGGGAGGGTCCTTTAATGAGCAGTTCTTC. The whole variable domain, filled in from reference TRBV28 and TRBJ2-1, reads DVKVTQSSRYLVKRTGEKVFLECVQDMDHENMFWYRQDPGLGLRLIYFSYDVKMKEKGDIPEGYSVSREKKERFSLILESASTNQTSMYLCASSWAGGSFNEQFFGPGTRLTVL.

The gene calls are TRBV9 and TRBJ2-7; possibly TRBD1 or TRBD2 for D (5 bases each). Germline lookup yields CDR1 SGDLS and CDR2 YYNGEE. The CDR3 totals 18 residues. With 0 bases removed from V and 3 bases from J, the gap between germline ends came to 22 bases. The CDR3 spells CASSVGDGRRIGNYEQYF. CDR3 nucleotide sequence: TGTGCCAGCAGCGTAGGGGACGGGCGGCGTATCGGAAACTACGAGCAGTACTTC.

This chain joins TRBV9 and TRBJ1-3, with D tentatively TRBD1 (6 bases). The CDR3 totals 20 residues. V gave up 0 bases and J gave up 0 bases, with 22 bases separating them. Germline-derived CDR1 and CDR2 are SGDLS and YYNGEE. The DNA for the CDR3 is TGTGCCAGCAGCGTAGCGACAGCCGAATCGGGACATAACTCTGGAAACACCATATATTTT. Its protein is CASSVATAESGHNSGNTIYF.

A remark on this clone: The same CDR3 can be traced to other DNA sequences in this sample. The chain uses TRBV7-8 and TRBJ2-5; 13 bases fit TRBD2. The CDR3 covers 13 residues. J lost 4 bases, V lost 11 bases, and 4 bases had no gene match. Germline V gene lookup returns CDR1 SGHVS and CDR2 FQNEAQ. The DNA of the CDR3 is TGTGCCTCGAGGACTAGCGGGAGAGAGACCCAGTACTTC. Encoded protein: CASRTSGRETQYF.

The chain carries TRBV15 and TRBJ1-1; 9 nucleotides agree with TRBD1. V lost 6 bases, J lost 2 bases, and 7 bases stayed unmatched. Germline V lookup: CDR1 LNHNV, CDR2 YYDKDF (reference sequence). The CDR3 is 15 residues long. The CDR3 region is CATSLDRGGNTEAFF. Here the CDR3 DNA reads TGTGCCACCAGTTTAGACAGGGGGGGAAACACTGAAGCTTTCTTT. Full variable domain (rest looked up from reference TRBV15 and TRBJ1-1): DAMVIQNPRYQVTQFGKPVTLSCSQTLNHNVMYWYQQKSSQAPKLLFHYYDKDFNNEADTPDNFQSRRPNTSFCFLDIRSPGLGDTAMYLCATSLDRGGNTEAFFGQGTRLTVV.

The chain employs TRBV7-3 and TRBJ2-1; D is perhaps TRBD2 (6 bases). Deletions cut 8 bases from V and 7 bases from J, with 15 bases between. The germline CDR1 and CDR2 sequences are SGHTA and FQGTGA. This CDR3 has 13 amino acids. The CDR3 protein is CASARKEGNEQFF. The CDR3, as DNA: TGTGCCAGCGCCCGGAAGGAGGGAAATGAGCAGTTCTTC.

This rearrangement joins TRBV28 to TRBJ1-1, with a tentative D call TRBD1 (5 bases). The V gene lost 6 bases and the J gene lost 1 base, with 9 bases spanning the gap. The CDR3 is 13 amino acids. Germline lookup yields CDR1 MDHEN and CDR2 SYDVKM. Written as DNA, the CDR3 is TGTGCCAGCAGCTATGGGACGAACACTGAAGCTTTCTTT. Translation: CASSYGTNTEAFF.

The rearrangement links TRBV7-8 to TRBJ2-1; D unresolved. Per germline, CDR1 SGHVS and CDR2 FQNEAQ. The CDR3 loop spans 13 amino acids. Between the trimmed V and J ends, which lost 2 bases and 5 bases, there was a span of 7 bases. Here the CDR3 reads CASSLSVHNEQFF. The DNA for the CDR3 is TGTGCCAGCAGCTTAAGCGTCCACAATGAGCAGTTCTTC.

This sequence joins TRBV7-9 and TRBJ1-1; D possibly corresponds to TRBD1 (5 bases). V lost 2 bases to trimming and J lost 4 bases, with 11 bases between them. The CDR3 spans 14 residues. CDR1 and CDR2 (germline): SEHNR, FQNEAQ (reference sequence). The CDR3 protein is CASSLKGLITEAFF. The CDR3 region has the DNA TGTGCCAGCAGCTTAAAGGGACTGATCACTGAAGCTTTCTTT.

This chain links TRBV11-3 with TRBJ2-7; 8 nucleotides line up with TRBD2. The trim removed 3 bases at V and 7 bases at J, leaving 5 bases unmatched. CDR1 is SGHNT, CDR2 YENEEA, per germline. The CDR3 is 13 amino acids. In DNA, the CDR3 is TGTGCCAGCAGCTTCGGGTTAGCGGGGGAGCAGTACTTC. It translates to CASSFGLAGEQYF. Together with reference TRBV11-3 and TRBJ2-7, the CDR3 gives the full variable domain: EAGVVQSPRYKIIEKKQPVAFWCNPISGHNTLYWYLQNLGQGPELLIRYENEEAVDDSQLPKDRFSAERLKGVDSTLKIQPAELGDSAVYLCASSFGLAGEQYFGPGTRLTVT.

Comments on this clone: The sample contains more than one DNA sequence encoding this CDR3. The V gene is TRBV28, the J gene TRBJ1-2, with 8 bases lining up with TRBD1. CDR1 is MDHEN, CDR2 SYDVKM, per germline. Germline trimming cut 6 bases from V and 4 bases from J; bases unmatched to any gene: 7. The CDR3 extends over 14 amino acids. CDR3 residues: CASSPGQAFYGYTF. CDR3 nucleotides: TGTGCCAGCAGCCCGGGACAGGCGTTCTATGGCTACACCTTC.

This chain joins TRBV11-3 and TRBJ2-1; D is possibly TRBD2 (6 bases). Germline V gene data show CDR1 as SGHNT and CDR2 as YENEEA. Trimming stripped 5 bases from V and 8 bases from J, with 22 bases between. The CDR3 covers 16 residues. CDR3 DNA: TGTGCCAGCAGCCCCGGGGGAGCGGAGGTCCCCGATGAGCAGTTCTTC. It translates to CASSPGGAEVPDEQFF.